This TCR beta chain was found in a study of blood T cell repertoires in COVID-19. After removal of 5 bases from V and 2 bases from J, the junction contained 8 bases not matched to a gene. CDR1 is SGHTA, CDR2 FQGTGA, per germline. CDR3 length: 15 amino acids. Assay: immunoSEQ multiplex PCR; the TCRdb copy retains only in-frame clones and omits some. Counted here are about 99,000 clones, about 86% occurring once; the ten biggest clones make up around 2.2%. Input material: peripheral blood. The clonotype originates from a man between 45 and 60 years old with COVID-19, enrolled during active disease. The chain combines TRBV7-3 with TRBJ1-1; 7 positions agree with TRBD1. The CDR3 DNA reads TGTGCCAGCAGCCTACAGGGGTTTGGTAACACTGAAGCTTTCTTT. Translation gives CASSLQGFGNTEAFF.